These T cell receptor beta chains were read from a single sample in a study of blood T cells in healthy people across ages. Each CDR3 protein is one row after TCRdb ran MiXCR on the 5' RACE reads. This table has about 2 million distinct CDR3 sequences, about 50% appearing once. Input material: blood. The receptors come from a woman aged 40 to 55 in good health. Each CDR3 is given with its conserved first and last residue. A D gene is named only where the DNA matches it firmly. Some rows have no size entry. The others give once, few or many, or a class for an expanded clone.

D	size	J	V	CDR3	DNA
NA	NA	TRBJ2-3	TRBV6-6	CASSYGEDTQYF	TGTGCCAGCAGTTACGGGGAAGATACGCAGTATTTT
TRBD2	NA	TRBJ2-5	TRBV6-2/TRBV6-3	CASSSGLAGPKRTQYF	TGTGCCAGCAGTTCGGGACTAGCGGGGCCTAAGCGGACCCAGTACTTC
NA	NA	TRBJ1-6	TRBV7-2	CASSWRQVNYNSPLHF	TGTGCCAGCAGCTGGCGACAGGTGAATTATAATTCACCCCTCCACTTT
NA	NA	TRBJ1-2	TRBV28	CASLRQPYGYTF	TGTGCCAGCCTAAGACAGCCCTATGGCTACACCTTC
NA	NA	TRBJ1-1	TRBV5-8	CASSLNDPYPNTEAFF	TGTGCCAGCAGCTTGAACGACCCCTACCCCAACACTGAAGCTTTCTTT
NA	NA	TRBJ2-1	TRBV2	CASSDGRVYNEQFF	TGTGCCAGCAGTGATGGCAGGGTCTACAATGAGCAGTTCTTC
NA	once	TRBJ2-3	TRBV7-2	CASSLDLASGTDTQYF	TGTGCCAGCAGCTTGGACTTAGCGTCGGGTACAGATACGCAGTATTTT
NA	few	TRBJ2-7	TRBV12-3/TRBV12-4	CASSQGACEQYF	TGTGCCAGCAGTCAGGGTGCCTGCGAGCAGTACTTC
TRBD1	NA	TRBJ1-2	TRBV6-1	CASSRGTGANYGYTF	TGTGCCAGCAGCAGAGGGACAGGAGCTAACTATGGCTACACCTTC
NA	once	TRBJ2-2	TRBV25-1	CASSELDSAAGGLFF	TGTGCCAGCAGTGAATTAGATTCTGCCGCCGGGGGGCTGTTTTTT
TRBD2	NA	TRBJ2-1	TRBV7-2	CASSLLLAGGYYNEQFF	TGTGCCAGCAGCTTATTACTAGCGGGGGGGTACTACAATGAGCAGTTCTTC
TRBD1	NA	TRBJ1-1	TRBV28	CASSSLTGTEAFF	TGTGCCAGCAGTTCACTGACAGGGACTGAAGCTTTCTTT
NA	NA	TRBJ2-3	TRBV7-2	CASSLEWGGADTQYF	TGTGCCAGCAGCTTAGAATGGGGAGGCGCAGATACGCAGTATTTT
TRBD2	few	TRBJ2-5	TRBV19	CASGLARETQYF	TGTGCCAGCGGACTAGCCAGGGAGACCCAGTACTTC
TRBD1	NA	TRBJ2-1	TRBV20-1	CSGMIVDRDYNEQFF	TGCAGTGGGATGATTGTGGACAGGGACTACAATGAGCAGTTCTTC
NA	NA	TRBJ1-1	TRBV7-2	CASSLGRGGGNTEAFF	TGTGCCAGCAGCTTAGGTCGGGGGGGTGGGAACACTGAAGCTTTCTTT
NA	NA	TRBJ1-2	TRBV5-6	CASSFLDRNGYTF	TGTGCCAGCAGCTTCTTGGACAGAAATGGCTACACCTTC
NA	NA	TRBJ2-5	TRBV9	CASNVTPSQETQYF	TGTGCCAGCAACGTAACCCCCAGTCAAGAGACCCAGTACTTC
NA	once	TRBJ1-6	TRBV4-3	CASSQDLYFSYNSPLHF	TGCGCCAGCAGCCAAGATCTGTACTTCTCCTATAATTCACCCCTCCACTTT
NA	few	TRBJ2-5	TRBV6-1	CASSHTGFEGETQYF	TGTGCCAGCAGCCACACAGGGTTCGAGGGAGAGACCCAGTACTTC